The 25 T cell receptor beta chains given below trace back to one sample, sequenced in a study of blood T cell repertoires in COVID-19. Sequencing was performed with immunoSEQ multiplex PCR; in TCRdb, only in-frame clones are kept and a portion is missing. In the table there are roughly 80,000 clones, roughly nine tenths of which are singletons. The material sequenced was peripheral blood. All receptors derive from a human donor in a cohort sampled during active COVID-19.

This chain connects TRBV27 to TRBJ2-6, with D perhaps matching TRBD1 (5 bases). This CDR3 contains 17 residues. Germline V gene lookup returns CDR1 MNHEY and CDR2 SMNVEV (reference sequence). V was cut by 6 bases and J by 3 bases, with 18 bases left in between. CDR3 protein: CASSPLRESDGANVLTF. The CDR3 DNA follows: TGTGCCAGCAGCCCACTCAGGGAATCGGATGGGGCCAACGTCCTGACTTTC.

The gene calls are TRBV4-1 and TRBJ2-3; D possibly corresponds to TRBD1 (5 bases). V lost 4 bases and J lost 0, with 14 bases in between. The CDR3 contains 16 residues. Per germline, CDR1 MGHRA and CDR2 YSYEKL. CDR3 in DNA: TGCGCCAGCAGCCCCCTAGGGGCTTCGAGCACAGATACGCAGTATTTT. Translation gives CASSPLGASSTDTQYF.

Points on this clone: The junction differs from germline at one of its ends, possibly a read error. This chain joins TRBV2 and TRBJ2-1, with a possible D match to TRBD2 (6 bases). Germline CDR1 and CDR2: SNHLY and FYNNEI. This CDR3 comprises 15 residues. CDR3 loop: CASTRRESSYNEQFF. DNA for the CDR3: TGTGCAAGCACCCGGCGGGAAAGCTCCTACAATGAGCAGTTCTTC.

The DNA of the CDR3 is TGTGCCACCAGTGATTCGGGGTACGGCACAGATACGCAGTATTTT. Amino acids: CATSDSGYGTDTQYF. The rearrangement uses TRBV24-1 and TRBJ2-3; TRBD2 is a possible D gene (5 bases). The CDR3 totals 15 residues. In germline, CDR1 is KGHDR, CDR2 SFDVKD. Trimming took 2 bases from V and 1 from J, leaving 9 bases between them.

The chain recombines TRBV18 with TRBJ2-1; possible D gene TRBD2, 6 bases. V was trimmed by 0 bases and J by 0 bases, leaving 9 bases between them. Per germline, CDR1 KGHSH and CDR2 LQKENI. The CDR3 runs to 16 residues. Written as DNA, the CDR3 is TGTGCCAGCTCACCACCCTTGACTAGCTCCTACAATGAGCAGTTCTTC. It encodes CASSPPLTSSYNEQFF.

This chain joins TRBV5-5 and TRBJ1-6; D possibly corresponds to TRBD1 (6 bases). The CDR3 runs to 15 residues. Trimming shortened V by 6 bases and J by 7 bases, and 17 bases separated the two germline ends. Germline CDR1 SGHKS, CDR2 YYEKEE (reference sequence). For the CDR3, the DNA is TGTGCCAGCACCTTTCCGGGACAAACAAATTCACCCCTCCACTTT. It codes for CASTFPGQTNSPLHF. Full variable domain (outside the CDR3, taken from reference TRBV5-5 and TRBJ1-6): DAGVTQSPTHLIKTRGQQVTLRCSPISGHKSVSWYQQVLGQGPQFIFQYYEKEERGRGNFPDRFSARQFPNYSSELNVNALLLGDSALYLCASTFPGQTNSPLHFGNGTRLTVT.

The chain links TRBV5-1 to TRBJ1-6; 8 positions agree with TRBD1. Looked up from germline, CDR1 is SGHRS and CDR2 is YFSETQ. Trimming cost V 2 bases and J 3 bases; bases outside gene matches: 4. The CDR3 is made up of 16 amino acids. In DNA form, the CDR3 reads TGCGCCAGCAGCTTAAACAGGGGGGACTATAATTCACCCCTCCACTTT. Translated, it gives CASSLNRGDYNSPLHF.

The chain's CDR3 is CASSQAAGDFDEQFF. In nucleotides, the CDR3 is TGTGCCAGCAGCCAAGCAGCGGGAGATTTCGATGAGCAGTTCTTC. The chain has TRBV3-1 (or the pseudogene TRBV3-2) and TRBJ2-1; 8 bases are shared with TRBD2. Looked up from germline, CDR1 is LGHDT and CDR2 is YNNKEL (reference sequence). J lost 8 bases, V lost 1 base, and 7 bases had no gene match. The CDR3 sequence is 15 residues long.

This chain connects TRBV5-6 to TRBJ2-3; D is unclear. Trimming left V 6 bases short and J 2 bases short, with 10 bases between. This CDR3 is 13 amino acids long. Germline CDR1 and CDR2: SGHDT and YYEEEE. The CDR3 spells CASIPGDTDTQYF. In DNA form, the CDR3 reads TGTGCCAGCATCCCCGGAGACACAGATACGCAGTATTTT.

V and J are TRBV6-5 and TRBJ1-6; no definite D call. V shed 0 bases and J shed 12 bases, with 18 bases lying between them. Germline V gene lookup returns CDR1 MNHEY and CDR2 SVGAGI. The CDR3 is 16 amino acids. The CDR3 loop reads CASSYSVQREVGPLHF. CDR3 sequence (DNA): TGTGCCAGCAGTTACTCAGTACAGAGGGAAGTAGGACCCCTCCACTTT.

V gene TRBV9 combines with J gene TRBJ2-1; a possible D gene is TRBD1 (6 bases). The germline CDR1 and CDR2 sequences are SGDLS and YYNGEE. Trimming removed 2 bases at V and 1 base at J, with 7 bases between. The CDR3 loop spans 14 amino acids. CDR3: CASSVGASYNEQFF. Here the CDR3 DNA reads TGTGCCAGCAGCGTGGGGGCATCCTACAATGAGCAGTTCTTC.

The chain couples TRBV6-5 to TRBJ2-3; tentatively, D is TRBD1 (6 bases). This CDR3 region has 15 residues. Trimming removed 6 bases from V and 1 base from J, with 14 bases in between. Germline loops: CDR1 MNHEY, CDR2 SVGAGI. The CDR3 coding sequence is TGTGCCAGCAGGTCACAGGGACGGGGCACAGATACGCAGTATTTT. The encoded protein is CASRSQGRGTDTQYF.

This clone was observed a handful of times. This chain uses TRBV19 with TRBJ2-7; 11 bases align to TRBD2. The CDR3 is 14 amino acids. Germline V gene data show CDR1 as LNHDA and CDR2 as SQIVND (reference sequence). V gave up 9 bases and J gave up 7 bases; unmatched junction bases: 11. CDR3 sequence reads: CASRTSGGWGEQYF. Written as DNA, the CDR3 is TGTGCCAGCCGCACTAGCGGGGGCTGGGGAGAGCAGTACTTC.

The rearrangement links TRBV5-6 to TRBJ1-1; a weak D match, TRBD1 (5 bases). This CDR3 is built from 15 residues. V dropped 0 bases and J dropped 5 bases, with 14 bases sitting between them. CDR1 SGHDT and CDR2 YYEEEE come from the germline V gene. The CDR3: CASSLVGVRGTEAFF. CDR3 bases: TGTGCCAGCAGCTTGGTGGGGGTCCGGGGGACTGAAGCTTTCTTT.

The gene calls are TRBV12-3 or TRBV12-4 and TRBJ1-1; 7 bases are shared with TRBD1. The J segment lost 8 bases and the V segment lost 6 bases, leaving 6 bases of the junction unmatched. This CDR3 has 12 amino acids. Written as DNA, the CDR3 is TGTGCCAGCAGGGGAACAGGGGCCGAAGCTTTCTTT. Translated: CASRGTGAEAFF.

The rearrangement links TRBV6-5 to TRBJ2-1; tentative D call: TRBD2 (6 bases). The CDR3 runs to 14 residues. Germline loops: CDR1 MNHEY, CDR2 SVGAGI. The V end lost 9 bases, the J end lost 0 bases, and 12 bases lay between the germline ends. DNA of the CDR3: TGTGCCAGTAGGGCGGACTACTCCTACAATGAGCAGTTCTTC. Translation: CASRADYSYNEQFF.

The chain recombines TRBV18 with TRBJ1-2; 7 bases line up with TRBD1. V shed 6 bases and J 7 bases; nucleotides not matched to a gene: 8. Germline assignment: CDR1 KGHSH and CDR2 LQKENI. The CDR3 is 13 amino acids. The CDR3 protein is CASSLIDRAGYTF. CDR3 DNA sequence: TGTGCCAGCTCCCTGATCGACAGGGCTGGCTACACCTTC.

This chain links TRBV12-3 or TRBV12-4 with TRBJ1-5; no reliable D call. V shed 3 bases and J shed 4 bases, with 7 bases lying between them. The CDR3 is 13 amino acids. The CDR3: CASSFRPNQPQHF. In DNA form, the CDR3 reads TGTGCCAGCAGTTTCAGGCCAAATCAGCCCCAGCATTTT.

Here the CDR3 reads CASSPSLAGTSYEQYF. In nucleotides, the CDR3 is TGCGCCAGCAGCCCTTCACTAGCGGGAACCTCCTACGAGCAGTACTTC. The chain uses TRBV5-1 and TRBJ2-7; 10 bases agree with TRBD2. V was clipped by 4 bases and J by 0 bases; unmatched bases: 7. The CDR3 sequence is 16 residues long. The germline V gene has CDR1 SGHRS and CDR2 YFSETQ.

This chain links TRBV7-2 with TRBJ1-5; D is unclear. The V end was cut by 4 bases, the J end by 6 bases, with 7 bases between. The CDR3 totals 12 residues. Per the germline V gene, CDR1 is SGHTA and CDR2 is FQGNSA. Here the CDR3 DNA reads TGTGCCAGCAGCTCCACGGGTCAGCCCCAGCATTTT. Its translation: CASSSTGQPQHF.

This clone has just one count. The chain couples TRBV28 to TRBJ1-3; 7 nucleotides match TRBD1. This CDR3 is 18 amino acids long. The trim removed 3 bases at V and 0 bases at J, leaving 11 bases unmatched. Germline V lookup: CDR1 MDHEN, CDR2 SYDVKM. The CDR3 loop is CASSFTPEGDSSGNTIYF. CDR3 nucleotide sequence: TGTGCCAGCAGTTTTACCCCCGAGGGGGACAGCTCTGGAAACACCATATATTTT. Supplemented by reference TRBV28 and TRBJ1-3, the full variable domain reads DVKVTQSSRYLVKRTGEKVFLECVQDMDHENMFWYRQDPGLGLRLIYFSYDVKMKEKGDIPEGYSVSREKKERFSLILESASTNQTSMYLCASSFTPEGDSSGNTIYFGEGSWLTVV.

The V and J genes are TRBV27 and TRBJ2-2; a possible D gene is TRBD1 (5 bases). The CDR3 runs 15 residues. Germline assignment: CDR1 MNHEY and CDR2 SMNVEV (reference sequence). V lost 5 bases and J 7 bases, leaving 17 bases between the germline ends. CDR3 bases: TGTGCCAGCAGTCATGACAGACCCCTAGTCGGGGAGCTGTTTTTT. Protein product: CASSHDRPLVGELFF.

The chain employs TRBV3-1 (or the pseudogene TRBV3-2) and TRBJ2-6, with D possibly matching TRBD2 (6 bases). Germline V gene lookup returns CDR1 LGHDT and CDR2 YNNKEL (reference sequence). The CDR3 spans 17 residues. V lost 0 bases and J lost 4, with 13 bases in between. CDR3 protein: CASSQEWGVDGANVLTF. In DNA, the CDR3 is TGTGCCAGCAGCCAAGAGTGGGGGGTTGACGGGGCCAACGTCCTGACTTTC.

This clone has only one observation. The rearrangement uses TRBV28 and TRBJ1-1; D might be TRBD1 (6 bases). Germline CDR1 reads MDHEN; CDR2 reads SYDVKM. Trimming stripped 6 bases from V and 1 base from J, with 12 bases between. The CDR3 sequence is 14 residues long. CDR3 sequence: CASRLGQPNTEAFF. The CDR3 DNA reads TGTGCCAGCAGACTCGGACAGCCGAACACTGAAGCTTTCTTT.

A word on this clone: This sample includes further DNA sequences coding for the same CDR3. The chain carries TRBV11-2 and TRBJ1-1, with 7 bases lining up with TRBD1. V lost 5 bases and J lost 3; bases outside the gene matches: 3. The CDR3 contains 13 residues. From germline, CDR1 is SGHAT and CDR2 FQNNGV. The CDR3 DNA follows: TGTGCCAGCAGCCTTGACAGGGACACTGAAGCTTTCTTT. Its protein is CASSLDRDTEAFF.